A single sample is the source of the 16 T cell receptor beta chains below, sequenced in a study of T cell changes during pregnancy in multiple sclerosis. TCRdb's copy holds only in-frame clones and misses some; the assay was immunoSEQ multiplex PCR. Counted here are fewer than 40,000 clones, about nine tenths occurring once; the ten biggest clones make up around 0.47%. Sequencing was performed on CD4+ T cells from peripheral blood mononuclear cells, taken in the second trimester of pregnancy. The receptors here all came from a female donor in good health, enrolled as a control in a pregnancy study.

This clone showed up just once. The chain has TRBV5-1 and TRBJ2-5; 8 nucleotides line up with TRBD2. The junction had 3 bases not matched to a gene; V was cut back by 0 bases and J by 5 bases. The CDR3 covers 14 residues. Germline V gene data show CDR1 as SGHRS and CDR2 as YFSETQ. CDR3 in DNA: TGCGCCAGCAGCTTGGGCCGGGAGGGTGAGACCCAGTACTTC. It yields the protein CASSLGREGETQYF.

V usage is TRBV19 and J usage is TRBJ1-5; perhaps TRBD1 as D (6 bases). This CDR3 region has 14 residues. With 6 bases removed from V and 1 base from J, the gap between germline ends came to 10 bases. Germline V gene data show CDR1 as LNHDA and CDR2 as SQIVND (reference sequence). The CDR3 region is CASRSGTSNQPQHF. Written as DNA, the CDR3 is TGTGCCAGTAGATCGGGGACAAGCAATCAGCCCCAGCATTTT.

This chain uses TRBV2 with TRBJ2-1, with unresolved D. Trimming shortened V by 7 bases and J by 8 bases, and 15 bases separated the two germline ends. In germline, CDR1 is SNHLY, CDR2 FYNNEI. The CDR3 is 13 residues long. CDR3 loop: CASNPGREDEQFF. The CDR3 DNA reads TGTGCCAGCAACCCTGGGCGTGAAGATGAGCAGTTCTTC.

This chain uses TRBV18 with TRBJ1-1; D remains ambiguous. Trimming cost V 6 bases and J 1 base, with 9 bases left between them. Per germline, CDR1 KGHSH and CDR2 LQKENI. The CDR3 is 13 residues long. The CDR3: CASSREENTEAFF. CDR3 in DNA: TGTGCCAGCTCTAGGGAGGAGAACACTGAAGCTTTCTTT.

The chain uses TRBV11-3 and TRBJ2-7; 9 nucleotides align to TRBD1. Germline V gives CDR1 SGHNT, CDR2 YENEEA. With 5 bases clipped from V and 3 bases from J, the junction kept 8 bases outside the gene matches. The CDR3 totals 15 residues. In DNA form, the CDR3 reads TGTGCCAGCAGCGAAGCCGGGACAGGGAACTACGAGCAGTACTTC. This translates into CASSEAGTGNYEQYF.

The chain is built from TRBV6-6 and TRBJ1-1; D is uncertain. The CDR3 is made up of 14 amino acids. Trimming left V 9 bases short and J 5 bases short, with 19 bases between. Germline V gives CDR1 MNHNY, CDR2 SVGAGI (reference sequence). The CDR3 bases are TGTGCCAGTGCCACCATGAGAGGGCGGACTGAAGCTTTCTTT. Residues: CASATMRGRTEAFF.

CDR3 DNA: TGTGCCAGCAGCTTAGTATCGACAGCAGGGCGCTCTGGAAACACCATATATTTT. This encodes CASSLVSTAGRSGNTIYF. This chain uses TRBV7-2 with TRBJ1-3; tentative D call: TRBD1 (5 bases). V was pared by 1 base and J by 0 bases, with 16 bases between. This CDR3 has 18 residues. Germline-derived CDR1 and CDR2 are SGHTA and FQGNSA.

The rearrangement uses TRBV6-6 and TRBJ2-7; D is unclear. Trimming pared 0 bases from V and 6 bases from J, leaving 6 bases between. Germline-derived CDR1 and CDR2 are MNHNY and SVGAGI (reference sequence). This CDR3 contains 12 residues. The CDR3 protein is CASSYSRREQYF. CDR3 bases: TGTGCCAGCAGTTACTCGCGCCGCGAGCAGTACTTC.

V gene TRBV9 combines with J gene TRBJ1-2, with 8 bases aligning to TRBD1. With V trimmed by 0 bases and J by 4 bases, 8 bases remained unmatched. The CDR3 contains 16 residues. Germline V gene data show CDR1 as SGDLS and CDR2 as YYNGEE. Here the CDR3 DNA reads TGTGCCAGCAGCGTAGGTCGACAGGGGTTCGGCTATGGCTACACCTTC. Translation gives CASSVGRQGFGYGYTF.

The chain uses TRBV15 and TRBJ2-7; a weak D match, TRBD1 (5 bases). The CDR3 extends over 14 amino acids. V lost 2 bases and J 4 bases, leaving 12 bases between the germline ends. The germline V gene has CDR1 LNHNV and CDR2 YYDKDF (reference sequence). Written as DNA, the CDR3 is TGTGCCACCAGCAGAAGGGGAAGGACATACGAGCAGTACTTC. It translates to CATSRRGRTYEQYF.

This clone was detected only a few times. The chain is built from TRBV7-9 and TRBJ1-6, with D unclear. Trimming left V 3 bases short and J 8 bases short, with 14 bases between. The CDR3 is made up of 15 amino acids. Germline V gene sequence: CDR1 SEHNR, CDR2 FQNEAQ (reference sequence). The CDR3 sequence: CASSFVSAQYSPLHF. Here the CDR3 DNA reads TGTGCCAGCAGCTTCGTCAGCGCCCAATATTCACCCCTCCACTTT.

This chain uses TRBV6-1 with TRBJ1-4; 8 bases are a match to TRBD1. V was pared by 8 bases and J by 4 bases, with 6 bases of the junction left unmatched. CDR1 and CDR2 from the germline V gene are MNHNS and SASEGT. The CDR3 is made up of 14 amino acids. The CDR3 region is CASATGQDNEKLFF. CDR3 in DNA: TGTGCCAGCGCAACGGGACAGGATAATGAAAAACTGTTTTTT.

The DNA for the CDR3 is TGTGCCAGCAGCTCCTTAGCGGGAGATCCGGGAGAGCAGTTCTTC. It encodes CASSSLAGDPGEQFF. V and J are TRBV5-4 and TRBJ2-1, with TRBD2 identical over 9 bases. V trimming: 3 bases; J trimming: 10 bases; junction bases outside the gene matches: 11. The CDR3 consists of 15 residues. Germline CDR1 is SGHNT and CDR2 is YYREEE (reference sequence).

This clone was seen only once. The chain links TRBV6-5 to TRBJ1-1, with 7 bases identical to TRBD1. CDR3 length: 15 amino acids. Losses at the gene ends were 5 bases for V and 3 bases for J; bases not matched to a gene: 9. Germline assignment: CDR1 MNHEY and CDR2 SVGAGI. The CDR3 loop reads CASSQNRGWDTEAFF. CDR3 DNA sequence: TGTGCCAGCAGTCAAAACAGGGGATGGGACACTGAAGCTTTCTTT.

V and J are TRBV19 and TRBJ1-5; 9 bases match TRBD1. This CDR3 has 13 amino acids. Unmatched junction bases numbered 7, after V lost 9 bases and J lost 7 bases. Germline V gene data show CDR1 as LNHDA and CDR2 as SQIVND (reference sequence). The CDR3 bases are TGTGCCAGCCACGGGACAGGGACCCAGCCCCAGCATTTT. Protein: CASHGTGTQPQHF.

The J gene is TRBJ1-3, the V gene TRBV7-9; perhaps TRBD1 as D (5 bases). Deletions cut 5 bases from V and 4 bases from J, with 9 bases between. From germline, CDR1 is SEHNR and CDR2 FQNEAQ (reference sequence). The CDR3 consists of 13 residues. The CDR3 DNA reads TGTGCCAGCAGCACCAGGGAAGGAAACACCATATATTTT. Translating it yields CASSTREGNTIYF.